The rows below give T cell receptor beta chains drawn from one sample of a study of blood T cells in healthy people across ages. Each CDR3 protein is one row after TCRdb ran MiXCR on the 5' RACE reads. The table records 710,000 or so distinct CDR3 sequences, 22% of them present only once. Sequencing was done on a sample of blood. These receptors were collected from a man between 65 and 85 years old in good health. The CDR3 runs from the conserved cysteine through the conserved F or W. The order of the fields is D gene, V gene, clone size, J gene, CDR3 DNA, CDR3 protein. A D gene is named only where the DNA matches it firmly. Where a row states a size, it is once, few, many or the class of an expanded clone; other rows omit it.

.	TRBV6-6	few	TRBJ1-2	TGTGCCAGCAGTTACTTTCAAGTGGGTGGCTACACCTTC	CASSYFQVGGYTF
TRBD2	TRBV12-3/TRBV12-4	.	TRBJ2-1	TGTGCCAGCAAACGGGGGGGGAGGGGTCCCTACAATGAGCAGTTCTTC	CASKRGGRGPYNEQFF
TRBD1	TRBV6-6	.	TRBJ1-5	TGTGCCAGCAGGGGTGTGACGGGACAGATTAATCAGCCCCAGCATTTT	CASRGVTGQINQPQHF
TRBD2	TRBV6-4	few	TRBJ2-1	TGTGCCAGCACCACTAGCGGGGAGTACAATGAGCAGTTCTTC	CASTTSGEYNEQFF
TRBD2	TRBV7-9	few	TRBJ2-5	TGTGCCAGCAGCCTATCTCGGGGAGGGTTCTTC	CASSLSRGGFF
TRBD2	TRBV12-3/TRBV12-4	.	TRBJ2-5	TGTGCCAGCAGCCCCGCGACTAGCCAGGAGACCCAGTACTTC	CASSPATSQETQYF
TRBD1	TRBV24-1	.	TRBJ1-4	TGTGCCACCAGTGAACCGGACAGGGTCGGTAATGAAAAACTGTTTTTT	CATSEPDRVGNEKLFF
TRBD1	TRBV7-8	.	TRBJ1-1	TGTGCCAGCAGCTTTGCCGATCAGGGGGATACTGAAGCTTTCTTT	CASSFADQGDTEAFF
.	TRBV9	few	TRBJ2-5	TGTGCCAGCAGCGTAGATGTTCTGGAAGAGACCCAGTACTTC	CASSVDVLEETQYF
.	TRBV20-1	.	TRBJ2-5	TGCAGTGCTGGTTTGCGACAAGAGACCCAGTACTTC	CSAGLRQETQYF
.	TRBV11-2	.	TRBJ2-3	TGTGCCAGCAGCTTAGATCCTGATAGTCGAACAGATACGCAGTATTTT	CASSLDPDSRTDTQYF
TRBD2	TRBV7-9	.	TRBJ2-1	TGTGCCAGCAGTTTGACTAGCGGCTTCAATGAGCAGTTCTTC	CASSLTSGFNEQFF
TRBD1	TRBV6-1	few	TRBJ1-4	TGTGCCAGCAGGGACAGGGGAAAGGGCGCGAATGAAAAACTGTTTTTT	CASRDRGKGANEKLFF
.	TRBV3-1	.	TRBJ2-3	TGTGCCAGCAGCCATCAAACAGATACGCAGTATTTT	CASSHQTDTQYF
.	TRBV5-1	few	TRBJ1-6	TGCGCCAGCAGCTTGGACCCAGGAGAGAATTCACCCCTCCACTTT	CASSLDPGENSPLHF
.	TRBV28	few	TRBJ2-1	TGTGCCAGCAGGAATCACGGGGGCAGCTACAATGAGCAGTTCTTC	CASRNHGGSYNEQFF
.	TRBV12-3/TRBV12-4	many	TRBJ2-1	TGTGCCAGCAGAATAGCCTTAAACAATGAGCAGTTCTTC	CASRIALNNEQFF
.	TRBV4-1	.	TRBJ2-3	TGCGCCAGCAGCCAAGCTTCTAATGGCGAAACGCAGTATTTT	CASSQASNGETQYF
.	TRBV6-5	few	TRBJ2-7	TGTGCCAGCCGAGGTTCCTACTCCTACGAGCAGTACTTC	CASRGSYSYEQYF
.	TRBV15	.	TRBJ1-2	TGTGCCACCAGCAGACAGGGGATTAACTATGGCTACACCTTC	CATSRQGINYGYTF
TRBD1	TRBV27	few	TRBJ1-5	TGTGCCAGCAGTTTATTTTCAGGGGGCAGCAATCAGCCCCAGCATTTT	CASSLFSGGSNQPQHF
.	TRBV4-2	.	TRBJ2-3	TGTGCCAGCAGCCAGAGTCTGGGGGGCGGCGATACGCAGTATTTT	CASSQSLGGGDTQYF
.	TRBV11-2	.	TRBJ1-3	TGTGCCAGCAGCTTAGATGGAATGAGTAACACCATATATTTT	CASSLDGMSNTIYF
.	TRBV7-9	few	TRBJ2-5	TGTGCCAGCAGCTTAGAACAGGCGAGGGGGACCCAGTACTTC	CASSLEQARGTQYF
TRBD2	TRBV5-1	.	TRBJ2-7	TGCGCCAGCAGCCCCGGGACTAGCGGGGGGTTCTACGAGCAGTACTTC	CASSPGTSGGFYEQYF
.	TRBV20-1	few	TRBJ2-3	TGCAGTGCGACCGGGGCCCCGGACAGCACAGATACGCAGTATTTT	CSATGAPDSTDTQYF
TRBD1	TRBV4-3	few	TRBJ2-3	TGCGCCAGCAGCGGATCCGGGACAGGGTTGAATACGCAGTATTTT	CASSGSGTGLNTQYF
TRBD2	TRBV12-3/TRBV12-4	many	TRBJ2-5	TGTGCCAGCAGTCCTACGGCTAGCGGGGAAGAGACCCAGTACTTC	CASSPTASGEETQYF
.	TRBV28	.	TRBJ2-1	TGTGCCAGCACCCCGAGGGGTTTCTACAATGAGCAGTTCTTC	CASTPRGFYNEQFF
TRBD2	TRBV2	few	TRBJ2-1	TGTGCCTTTCGGGGGGACTACTACAATGAGCAGTTCTTC	CAFRGDYYNEQFF
.	TRBV18	few	TRBJ1-2	TGTGCCAGCTCACCACCGGAGTCGGTGGGAAGAACCTATGGCTACACCTTC	CASSPPESVGRTYGYTF
.	TRBV2	.	TRBJ2-3	TGTGCCAGCCTAGACATGAGCACAGATACGCAGTATTTT	CASLDMSTDTQYF
.	TRBV5-1	.	TRBJ2-1	TGCGCGAAAGTGATCCCCACGCGGGGGCAGTTCTTC	CAKVIPTRGQFF
.	TRBV30	few	TRBJ2-3	TGTGCCTGGAGTGTACCCAGGACCGATAATTTAGATACGCAGTATTTT	CAWSVPRTDNLDTQYF
TRBD2	TRBV7-9	.	TRBJ2-7	TGTGCCAGCAGCACGACCGAACTAGCGGGGGGATTCTACGAGCAGTACTTC	CASSTTELAGGFYEQYF
.	TRBV2	few	TRBJ1-1	TGTGCCACACAAACTGACAGGATGAACACTGAAGCTTTCTTT	CATQTDRMNTEAFF
TRBD1	TRBV12-3/TRBV12-4	.	TRBJ2-7	TGTGCCAGCAGTTCCCCGGACAGGGGGAACTGGGAGCAGTACTTC	CASSSPDRGNWEQYF
.	TRBV12-3/TRBV12-4	.	TRBJ2-4	TGTGCCAGCAGTCCTACGTGGTTGAGGGCCAAAAACATTCAGTACTTC	CASSPTWLRAKNIQYF
.	TRBV5-6	.	TRBJ2-3	TGTGCCAGCAGCCCACCGAGGGGGGATACGCAGTATTTT	CASSPPRGDTQYF
TRBD1	TRBV7-9	.	TRBJ1-1	TGTGCCAGCAGCTACGACAGGGTTGGGGTGAGAGCTTTCTTT	CASSYDRVGVRAFF
TRBD1	TRBV4-3	few	TRBJ1-1	TGCGCCAGCAGCCAAGCTGGGACAGGCAGCACTGAAGCTTTCTTT	CASSQAGTGSTEAFF
.	TRBV12-3/TRBV12-4	.	TRBJ2-1	TGTGCCAGCAGTCAGGGAATTTTGCAGTTCTTC	CASSQGILQFF
.	TRBV6-1	.	TRBJ2-4	TGTGCCAGCAGTATACAGGGAGGTGATAACATTCAGTACTTC	CASSIQGGDNIQYF
TRBD1	TRBV7-9	many	TRBJ1-1	TGTGCCAGCAGCCCACAGGGGGGACTCACTGAAGCTTTCTTT	CASSPQGGLTEAFF
TRBD1	TRBV2	many	TRBJ1-2	TGTGCCAGCAGTGCTAAGGGGGCGTCTGGCTACACCTTC	CASSAKGASGYTF